The T cell receptor beta chain described here comes from a study of T cell responses to AZD1222 COVID-19 vaccine (dated by TCRdb to about 2021). The study in broad terms: A total of over 230 trial participants underwent TCR sequencing, of whom approximately 210 received two doses of AZD1222 and 26 received two doses of the MenACWY control vaccine. Trial participants were enrolled into age subgroups of 18-55, 56-69 and 70-plus years, which contained 148, 28 and 57 TCR-sequenced participants, respectively. The full study reports these points: Because no samples from the day 14 peak response were available, repertoires could be characterized only after the peak T cell response. A significant rise in spike-specific TCR breadth and depth was observed after two AZD1222 doses relative to day 0 and relative to MenACWY recipients. The vaccine-associated CD4 TCRs covered the entire spike protein, and the dominant responses fell in regions 160-218 and 743-854. Most participants were white British and females outnumbered males, and the authors suggested that clonal diversity may have been underestimated. Nearly half of unique spike-specific TCRs reportedly recognized epitopes outside regions mutated in the B.1.351 and B.1.1.7 variants. In the small 56-69-year group, the increase in depth fell short of significance, most likely because of low power. Only five or six AZD1222 recipients were SARS-CoV-2 seropositive at baseline, limiting conclusions about previously exposed vaccinees.

This clone has a single count. The specificity of this receptor is unknown. One base away there is no much larger clone; base qualities are not given. The time point label, as the study defines it: about 28 days (+/-7) after the second vaccine dose. AZD1222 recipients given second doses at about 4 weeks or at about 12 weeks were pooled, since spike-specific TCR depth and breadth were not found to differ between the two schedules. The vaccinee samples were drawn from two UK trials, COV001 and COV002, one of which was a single-blind randomized controlled phase 2/3 trial testing AZD1222 (ChAdOx1 nCoV-19) in healthy adults. For TCRbeta chain sequencing, PBMC samples from trial participants were taken at day 0 and at day 28 after the second dose. The germline V gene sets CDR1 to SNHLY and CDR2 to FYNNEI. The cysteine opens and the phenylalanine closes a CDR3 of 14 amino acids. Here the CDR3 DNA is all that survives: 42 bases in frame from base 1. Trimming costs V 5 bases and J 4 bases, and their ends lie 12 bases apart.

The CDR3 regions of human TCRbeta chains were subjected to immunosequencing. The study's own analysis went as follows. TCRs in the repertoires were compared against a reference library of SARS-CoV-2-specific TCRs that had been generated with the MIRA antigen-specificity platform. Breadth was defined as the fraction of unique TCRs that were SARS-CoV-2-associated. Depth was defined as the fraction of total T cells that were SARS-CoV-2-associated. Using the MIRA data, every spike-specific TCR was mapped to the spike region that the TCR reacted to and assigned to either a CD4 or a CD8 class. Log10-transformed breadth and depth values were compared by one-way ANOVA with Sidak's multiple comparisons tests. This immuneACCESS table, as held by TCRdb, lists in-frame sequences with V and J called but not all clones. Of the missing ones, under half trace to an unresolved V gene in checked studies; the others have no known cause. That table gives V, J and clone size, and the DNA gave D and trimming. A total of around 120,000 clones appear in this sample, 90% to 95% of them only once. Around 5% of the sample goes to the ten largest clones.

The material sequenced was peripheral blood, taken 28 days after the second AZD1222 dose. The chain employs TRBV2 and TRBJ2-1; the D region possibly corresponds to TRBD2 (5 bases align). This receptor was taken from an adult who received the AZD1222 COVID-19 vaccine. The nucleotides are TGTGCCAGCAGTTATCAGCGGACGTACAATGAGCAGTTCTTC. The translation is CASSYQRTYNEQFF.